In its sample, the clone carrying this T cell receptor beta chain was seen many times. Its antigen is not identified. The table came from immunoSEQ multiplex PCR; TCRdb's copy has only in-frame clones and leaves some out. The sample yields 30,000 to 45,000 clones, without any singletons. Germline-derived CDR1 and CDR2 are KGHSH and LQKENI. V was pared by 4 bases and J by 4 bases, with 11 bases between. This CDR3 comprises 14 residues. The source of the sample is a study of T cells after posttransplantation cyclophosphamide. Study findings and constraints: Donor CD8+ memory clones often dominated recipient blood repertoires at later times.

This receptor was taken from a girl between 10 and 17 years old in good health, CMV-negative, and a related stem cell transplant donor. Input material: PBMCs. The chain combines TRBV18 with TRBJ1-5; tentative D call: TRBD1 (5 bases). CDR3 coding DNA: TGTGCCAGCTCACAGGGGAGGGGAAATCAGCCCCAGCATTTT. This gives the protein CASSQGRGNQPQHF.